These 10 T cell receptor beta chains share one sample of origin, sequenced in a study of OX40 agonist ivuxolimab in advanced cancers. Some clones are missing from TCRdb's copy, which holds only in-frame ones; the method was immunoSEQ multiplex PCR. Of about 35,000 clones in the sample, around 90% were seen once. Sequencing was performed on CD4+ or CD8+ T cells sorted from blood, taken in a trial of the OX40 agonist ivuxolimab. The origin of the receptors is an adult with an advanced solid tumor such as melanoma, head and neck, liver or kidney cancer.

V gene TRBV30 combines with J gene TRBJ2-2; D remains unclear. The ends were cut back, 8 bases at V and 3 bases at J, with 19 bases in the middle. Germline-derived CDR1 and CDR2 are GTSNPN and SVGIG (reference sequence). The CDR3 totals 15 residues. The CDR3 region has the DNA TGTGCCGTACTTGTTTGGTCGGTGTACACCGGGGAGCTGTTTTTT. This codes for CAVLVWSVYTGELFF.

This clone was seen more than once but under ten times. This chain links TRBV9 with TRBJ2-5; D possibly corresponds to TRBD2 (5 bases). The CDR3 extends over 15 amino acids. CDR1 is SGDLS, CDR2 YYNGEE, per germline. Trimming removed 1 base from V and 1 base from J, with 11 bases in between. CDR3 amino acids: CASSVRGSGQETQYF. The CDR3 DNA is TGTGCCAGCAGCGTACGTGGCAGCGGCCAAGAGACCCAGTACTTC.

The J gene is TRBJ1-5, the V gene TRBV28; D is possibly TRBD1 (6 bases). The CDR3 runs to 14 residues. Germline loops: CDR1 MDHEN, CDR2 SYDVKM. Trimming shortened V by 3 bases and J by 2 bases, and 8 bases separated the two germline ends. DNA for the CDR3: TGTGCCAGCAGTTTCCCAGGGGGCAATCAGCCCCAGCATTTT. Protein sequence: CASSFPGGNQPQHF.

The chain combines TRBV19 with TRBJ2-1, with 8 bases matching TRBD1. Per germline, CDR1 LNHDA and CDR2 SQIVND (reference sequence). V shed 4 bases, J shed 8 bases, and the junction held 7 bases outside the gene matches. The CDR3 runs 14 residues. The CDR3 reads CASSSQGARDEQFF. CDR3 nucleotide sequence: TGTGCCAGTAGTAGTCAGGGGGCGCGCGATGAGCAGTTCTTC.

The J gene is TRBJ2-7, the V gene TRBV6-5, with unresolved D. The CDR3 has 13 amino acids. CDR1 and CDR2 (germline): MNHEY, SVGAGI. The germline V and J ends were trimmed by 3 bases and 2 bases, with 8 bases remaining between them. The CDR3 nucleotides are TGTGCCAGCAGTTATGACGGAACCTACGAGCAGTACTTC. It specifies CASSYDGTYEQYF.

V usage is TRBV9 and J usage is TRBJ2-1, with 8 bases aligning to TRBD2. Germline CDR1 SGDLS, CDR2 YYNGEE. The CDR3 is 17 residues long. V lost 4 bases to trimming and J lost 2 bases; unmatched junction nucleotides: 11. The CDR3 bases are TGTGCCAGCAGCCTCACGGGGGCGGGAGGTACCTACAATGAGCAGTTCTTC. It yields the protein CASSLTGAGGTYNEQFF.

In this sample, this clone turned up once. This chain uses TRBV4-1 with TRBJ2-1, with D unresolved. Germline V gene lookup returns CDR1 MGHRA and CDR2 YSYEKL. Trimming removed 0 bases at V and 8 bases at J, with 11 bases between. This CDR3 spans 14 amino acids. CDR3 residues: CASSQDSTTHEQFF. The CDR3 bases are TGCGCCAGCAGCCAAGATAGTACCACTCATGAGCAGTTCTTC.

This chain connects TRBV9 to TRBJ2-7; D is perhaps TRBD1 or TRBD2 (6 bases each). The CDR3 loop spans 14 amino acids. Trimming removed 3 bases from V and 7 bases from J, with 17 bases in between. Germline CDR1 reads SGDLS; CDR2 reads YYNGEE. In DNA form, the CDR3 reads TGTGCCAGCAGCGAGGGGGTAGCGGCAGAAGAGCAGTACTTC. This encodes CASSEGVAAEEQYF. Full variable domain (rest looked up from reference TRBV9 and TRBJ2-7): DSGVTQTPKHLITATGQRVTLRCSPRSGDLSVYWYQQSLDQGLQFLIQYYNGEERAKGNILERFSAQQFPDLHSELNLSSLELGDSALYFCASSEGVAAEEQYFGPGTRLTVT.

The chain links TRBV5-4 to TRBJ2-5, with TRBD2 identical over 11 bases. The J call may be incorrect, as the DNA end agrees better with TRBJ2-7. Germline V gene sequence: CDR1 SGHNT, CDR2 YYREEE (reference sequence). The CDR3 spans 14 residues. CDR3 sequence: CASSSGTSGYEQYF. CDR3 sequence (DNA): TGTGCCAGCAGCTCTGGGACTAGCGGCTACGAGCAGTACTTC.

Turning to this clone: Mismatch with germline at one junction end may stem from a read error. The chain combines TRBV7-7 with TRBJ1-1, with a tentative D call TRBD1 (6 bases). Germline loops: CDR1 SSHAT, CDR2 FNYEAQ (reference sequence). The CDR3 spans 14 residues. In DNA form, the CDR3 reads TGTGCTAGCAGCCCGGCAGGGGCGAACACTGAAGCTTTCTTT. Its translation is CASSPAGANTEAFF. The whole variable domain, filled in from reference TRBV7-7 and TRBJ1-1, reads GAGVSQSPRYKVTKRGQDVTLRCDPISSHATLYWYQQALGQGPEFLTYFNYEAQPDKSGLPSDRFSAERPEGSISTLTIQRTEQRDSAMYRCASSPAGANTEAFFGQGTRLTVV.